This is a list of T cell receptor beta chains from one sample in a study of CD8+CD57+ T cells in acquired aplastic anemia. TCRdb processed the reads anew with MiXCR; each CDR3 protein has one entry. In the table there are around 220,000 distinct CDR3 sequences, roughly 50% of which are singletons. Specimen: sorted CD4+, CD8+, or CD8+CD57+ T cells (not recorded which) from PBMCs. The source of these receptors is a human donor with aplastic anemia. The CDR3 runs from the conserved cysteine through the conserved F or W. Each record gives: V gene, J gene, D gene, clone size, CDR3 protein, CDR3 DNA. D genes are given only for firm matches. Expanded clones are given a class, and other clones once, few, many or no size at all.

TRBV18,TRBJ2-5,.,many,CASSPDRQETQYF,TGTGCCAGCTCACCGGACAGACAAGAGACCCAGTACTTC
TRBV20-1,TRBJ2-5,TRBD2,many,CSARPDVLAGQETQYF,TGCAGTGCTAGACCAGACGTTCTAGCGGGCCAAGAGACCCAGTACTTC
TRBV7-2,TRBJ2-7,.,many,CASRIAGETYEQYF,TGTGCCAGCAGAATCGCAGGGGAAACCTACGAGCAGTACTTC
TRBV4-2,TRBJ1-4,.,many,CASSQERFSATNEKLFF,TGTGCCAGCAGCCAAGAGAGGTTTTCTGCAACTAATGAAAAACTGTTTTTT
TRBV28,TRBJ1-3,.,.,CASSSVGSGNTIYF,TGTGCCAGCAGTAGCGTTGGCTCTGGAAACACCATATATTTT
TRBV7-3,TRBJ2-1,TRBD2,.,CASSSYLAGVYNEQFF,TGTGCCAGCAGCTCCTATCTAGCGGGGGTCTACAATGAGCAGTTCTTC
TRBV7-6,TRBJ1-1,.,.,CASRRITEAFF,TGTGCCAGCAGAAGGATCACTGAAGCTTTCTTT
TRBV10-2,TRBJ1-2,.,.,CASSVDLGGGYTF,TGCGCCAGCAGCGTGGACTTGGGAGGCGGCTACACCTTC
TRBV2,TRBJ2-1,TRBD1,many,CASSEDRGRDEQFF,TGTGCCAGCAGTGAGGACAGGGGGAGGGATGAGCAGTTCTTC
TRBV7-9,TRBJ2-7,.,few,CASGAGEQYF,TGTGCCAGCGGCGCGGGGGAGCAGTACTTC
TRBV18,TRBJ1-1,.,.,CASSPAGRRGNTEAFF,TGTGCCAGCTCACCCGCAGGACGGAGGGGGAACACTGAAGCTTTCTTT
TRBV7-9,TRBJ2-1,.,few,CAITDLAPYNEQFF,TGTGCCATCACCGATCTAGCGCCTTACAATGAGCAGTTCTTC
TRBV7-2,TRBJ2-5,.,few,CASSPGIRGYQETQYF,TGTGCCAGCAGCCCCGGTATTAGGGGGTACCAAGAGACCCAGTACTTC
TRBV30,TRBJ1-5,.,few,CAWTPAGNQPQHF,TGTGCCTGGACCCCAGCAGGGAATCAGCCCCAGCATTTT
TRBV4-1,TRBJ1-2,.,many,CASSQDHSIGDGYTF,TGCGCCAGCAGCCAAGACCACTCGATAGGGGATGGCTACACCTTC
TRBV15,TRBJ2-7,.,.,CATSRGRRGEQYF,TGTGCCACCAGCAGAGGCAGGCGGGGCGAGCAGTACTTC
TRBV7-9,TRBJ2-1,.,.,CASSLSSRNEQFF,TGTGCCAGCAGCCTTAGTAGTCGCAATGAGCAGTTCTTC